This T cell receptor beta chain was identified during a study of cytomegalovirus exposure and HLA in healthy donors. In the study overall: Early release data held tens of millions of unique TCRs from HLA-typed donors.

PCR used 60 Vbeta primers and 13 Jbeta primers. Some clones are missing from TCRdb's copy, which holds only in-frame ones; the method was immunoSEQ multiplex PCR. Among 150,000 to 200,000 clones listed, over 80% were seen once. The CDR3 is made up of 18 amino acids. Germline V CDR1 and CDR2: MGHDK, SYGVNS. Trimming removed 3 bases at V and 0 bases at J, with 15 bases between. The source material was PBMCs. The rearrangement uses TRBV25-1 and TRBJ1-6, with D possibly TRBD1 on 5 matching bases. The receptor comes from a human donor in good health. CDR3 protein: CASSDGGGISSYNSPLHF. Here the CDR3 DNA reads TGTGCCAGCAGTGACGGGGGTGGAATAAGCTCCTATAATTCACCCCTCCACTTT.